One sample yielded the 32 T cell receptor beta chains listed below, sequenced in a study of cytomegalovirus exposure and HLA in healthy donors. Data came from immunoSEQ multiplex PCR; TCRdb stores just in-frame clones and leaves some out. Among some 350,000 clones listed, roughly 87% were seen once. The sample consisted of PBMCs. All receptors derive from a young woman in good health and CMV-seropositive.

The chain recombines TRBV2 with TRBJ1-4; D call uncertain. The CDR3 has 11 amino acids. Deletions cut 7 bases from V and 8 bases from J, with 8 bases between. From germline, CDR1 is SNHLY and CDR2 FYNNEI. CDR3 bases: TGTGCCAGCACTATCCGGGAAAAACTGTTTTTT. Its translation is CASTIREKLFF.

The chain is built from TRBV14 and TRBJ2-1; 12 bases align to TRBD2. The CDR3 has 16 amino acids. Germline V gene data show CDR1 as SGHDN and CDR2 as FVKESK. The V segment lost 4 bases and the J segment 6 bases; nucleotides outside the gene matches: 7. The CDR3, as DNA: TGTGCCAGCAGCCCTAGACTAGCGGGAGCTCTCAATGAGCAGTTCTTC. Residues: CASSPRLAGALNEQFF.

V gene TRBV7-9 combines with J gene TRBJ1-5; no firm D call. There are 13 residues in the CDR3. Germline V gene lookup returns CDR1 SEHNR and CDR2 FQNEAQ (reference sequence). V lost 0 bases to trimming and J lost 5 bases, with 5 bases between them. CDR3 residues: CASSLAQHQPQHF. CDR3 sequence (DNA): TGTGCCAGCAGCTTAGCCCAGCATCAGCCCCAGCATTTT.

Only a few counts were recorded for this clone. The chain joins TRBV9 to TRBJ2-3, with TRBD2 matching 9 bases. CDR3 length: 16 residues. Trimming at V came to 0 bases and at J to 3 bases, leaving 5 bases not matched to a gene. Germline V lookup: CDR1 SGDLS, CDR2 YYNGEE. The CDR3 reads CASSVGGGGVTDTQYF. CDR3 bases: TGTGCCAGCAGCGTAGGAGGCGGGGGGGTGACAGATACGCAGTATTTT.

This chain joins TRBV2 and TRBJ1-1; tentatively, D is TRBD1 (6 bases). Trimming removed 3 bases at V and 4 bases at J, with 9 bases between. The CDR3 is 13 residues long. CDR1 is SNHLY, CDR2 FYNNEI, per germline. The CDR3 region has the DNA TGTGCCAGCAGTGACAGGGGACCCACTGAAGCTTTCTTT. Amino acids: CASSDRGPTEAFF.

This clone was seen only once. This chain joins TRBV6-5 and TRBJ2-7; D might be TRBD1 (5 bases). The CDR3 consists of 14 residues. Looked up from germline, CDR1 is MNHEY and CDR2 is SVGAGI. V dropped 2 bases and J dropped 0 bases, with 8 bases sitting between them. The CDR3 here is CASSYNRNSYEQYF. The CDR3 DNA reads TGTGCCAGCAGTTACAACAGGAACTCCTACGAGCAGTACTTC.

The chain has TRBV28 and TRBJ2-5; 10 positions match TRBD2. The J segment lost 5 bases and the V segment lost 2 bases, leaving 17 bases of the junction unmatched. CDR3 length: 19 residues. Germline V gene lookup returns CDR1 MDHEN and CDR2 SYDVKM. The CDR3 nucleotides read TGTGCCAGCAGTTTAATGGGTATGGGATTAGCGGGGGGCAAGGAGACCCAGTACTTC. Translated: CASSLMGMGLAGGKETQYF.

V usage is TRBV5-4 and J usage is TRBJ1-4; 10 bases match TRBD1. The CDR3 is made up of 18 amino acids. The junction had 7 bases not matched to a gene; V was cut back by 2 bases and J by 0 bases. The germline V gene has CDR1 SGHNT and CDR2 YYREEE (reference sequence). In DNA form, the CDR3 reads TGTGCCAGCAGCTTACACCGGGACAGGGGTGCAACTAATGAAAAACTGTTTTTT. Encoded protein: CASSLHRDRGATNEKLFF.

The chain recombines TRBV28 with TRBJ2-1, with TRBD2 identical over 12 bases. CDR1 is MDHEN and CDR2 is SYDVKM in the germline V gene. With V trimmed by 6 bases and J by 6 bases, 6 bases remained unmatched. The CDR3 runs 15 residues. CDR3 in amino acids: CASRILAGGVNEQFF. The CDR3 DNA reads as TGTGCCAGCAGAATACTAGCGGGAGGAGTCAATGAGCAGTTCTTC.

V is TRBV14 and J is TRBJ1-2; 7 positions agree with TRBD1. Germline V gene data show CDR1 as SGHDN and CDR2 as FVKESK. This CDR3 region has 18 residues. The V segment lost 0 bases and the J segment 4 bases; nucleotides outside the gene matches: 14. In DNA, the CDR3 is TGTGCCAGCAGCCAAGATCCCACTCAGACAGGGCCTGGCTATGGCTACACCTTC. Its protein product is CASSQDPTQTGPGYGYTF.

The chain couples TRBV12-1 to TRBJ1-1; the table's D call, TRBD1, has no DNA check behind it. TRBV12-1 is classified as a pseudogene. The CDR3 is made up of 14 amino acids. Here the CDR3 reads CASSGGTANTEAFF. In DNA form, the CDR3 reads TGTGCCAGCAGCGGAGGGACAGCGAACACTGAAGCTTTCTTT.

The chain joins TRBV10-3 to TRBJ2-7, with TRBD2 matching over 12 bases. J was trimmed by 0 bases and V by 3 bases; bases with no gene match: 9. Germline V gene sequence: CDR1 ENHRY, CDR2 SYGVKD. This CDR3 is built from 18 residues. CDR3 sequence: CAISDSGTSGRNSYEQYF. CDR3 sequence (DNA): TGTGCCATCAGTGATTCGGGCACTAGCGGGAGGAACTCCTACGAGCAGTACTTC.

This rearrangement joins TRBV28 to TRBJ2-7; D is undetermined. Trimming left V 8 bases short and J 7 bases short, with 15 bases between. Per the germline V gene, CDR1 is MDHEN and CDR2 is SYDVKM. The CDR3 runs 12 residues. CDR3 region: CASDHRGEEQYF. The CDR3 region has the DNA TGTGCCAGCGACCATAGAGGTGAAGAGCAGTACTTC.

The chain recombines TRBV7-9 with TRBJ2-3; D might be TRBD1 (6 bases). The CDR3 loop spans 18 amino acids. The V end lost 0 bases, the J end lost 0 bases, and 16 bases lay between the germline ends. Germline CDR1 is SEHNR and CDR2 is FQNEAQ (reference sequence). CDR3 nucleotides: TGTGCCAGCAGCTTAGCCCGACAGGCGACCACTAGCACAGATACGCAGTATTTT. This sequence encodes CASSLARQATTSTDTQYF.

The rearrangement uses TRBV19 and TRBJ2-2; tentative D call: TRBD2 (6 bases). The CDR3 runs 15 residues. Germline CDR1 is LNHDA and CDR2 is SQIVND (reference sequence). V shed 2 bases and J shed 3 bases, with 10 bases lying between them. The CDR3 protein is CASSISGSYTGELFF. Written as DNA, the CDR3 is TGTGCCAGTAGTATATCCGGGAGTTACACCGGGGAGCTGTTTTTT.

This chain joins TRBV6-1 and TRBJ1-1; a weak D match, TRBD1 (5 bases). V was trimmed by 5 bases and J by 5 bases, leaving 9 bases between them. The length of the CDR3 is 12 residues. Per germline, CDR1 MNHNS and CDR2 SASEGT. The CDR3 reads CASSRGLTEAFF. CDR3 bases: TGTGCCAGCAGTAGGGGACTGACTGAAGCTTTCTTT.

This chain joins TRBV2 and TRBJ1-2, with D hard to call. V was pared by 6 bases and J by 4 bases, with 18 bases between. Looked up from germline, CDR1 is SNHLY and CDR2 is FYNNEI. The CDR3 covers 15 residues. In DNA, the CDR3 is TGTGCCAGCAGGGGAAGACGAGAGAGCGGCTATGGCTACACCTTC. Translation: CASRGRRESGYGYTF.

CDR3 region: CATSNGSPGETQYF. In DNA form, the CDR3 reads TGTGCCACCAGCAACGGATCACCGGGGGAGACCCAGTACTTC. The V gene is TRBV15, the J gene TRBJ2-5; the D gene is possibly TRBD2 (5 bases). CDR1 and CDR2 from the germline V gene are LNHNV and YYDKDF (reference sequence). The CDR3 has 14 residues. V gave up 4 bases and J gave up 5 bases, with 14 bases separating them.

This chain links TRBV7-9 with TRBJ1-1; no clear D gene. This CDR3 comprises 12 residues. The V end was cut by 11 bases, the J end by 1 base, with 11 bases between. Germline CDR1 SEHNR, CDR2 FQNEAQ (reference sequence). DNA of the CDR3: TGTGCCGGGAGGACGGGGAACACTGAAGCTTTCTTT. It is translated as CAGRTGNTEAFF.

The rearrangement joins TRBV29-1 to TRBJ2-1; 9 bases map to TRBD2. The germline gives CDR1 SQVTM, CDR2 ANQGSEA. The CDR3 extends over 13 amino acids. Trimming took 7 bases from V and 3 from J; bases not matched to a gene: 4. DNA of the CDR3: TGCAGCGGGGCTAGCGGGGACTACAATGAGCAGTTCTTC. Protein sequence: CSGASGDYNEQFF.

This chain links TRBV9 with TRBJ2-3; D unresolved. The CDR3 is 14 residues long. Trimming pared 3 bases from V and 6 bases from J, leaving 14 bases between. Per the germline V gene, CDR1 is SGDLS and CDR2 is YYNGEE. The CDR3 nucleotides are TGTGCCAGCAGCGCCCGAGTTGGGCTCGATACGCAGTATTTT. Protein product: CASSARVGLDTQYF.

The CDR3 region has the DNA TGTGCCAGCTCACTCACTCAGGTGGGAGATACGCAGTATTTT. This sequence encodes CASSLTQVGDTQYF. The chain uses TRBV18 and TRBJ2-3; D is unclear. CDR3 length: 14 amino acids. V shed 4 bases and J shed 5 bases, with 13 bases lying between them. Germline loops: CDR1 KGHSH, CDR2 LQKENI.

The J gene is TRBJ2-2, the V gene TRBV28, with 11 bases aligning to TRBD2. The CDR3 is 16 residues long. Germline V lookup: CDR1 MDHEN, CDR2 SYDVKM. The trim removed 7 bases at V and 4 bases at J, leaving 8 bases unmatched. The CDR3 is CASNQGLAALTGELFF. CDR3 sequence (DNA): TGTGCCAGCAACCAGGGACTAGCGGCCCTCACCGGGGAGCTGTTTTTT.

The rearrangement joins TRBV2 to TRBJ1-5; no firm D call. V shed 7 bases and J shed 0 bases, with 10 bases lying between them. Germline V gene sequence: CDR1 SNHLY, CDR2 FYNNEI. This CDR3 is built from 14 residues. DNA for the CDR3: TGTGCCAGCAATCTGGGGAATAGCAATCAGCCCCAGCATTTT. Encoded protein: CASNLGNSNQPQHF.

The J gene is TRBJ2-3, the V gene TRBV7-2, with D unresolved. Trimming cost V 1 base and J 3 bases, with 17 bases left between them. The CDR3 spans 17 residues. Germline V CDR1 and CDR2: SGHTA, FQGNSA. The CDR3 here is CASSLDPSRSLTDTQYF. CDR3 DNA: TGTGCCAGCAGCTTAGACCCCTCAAGGAGCCTGACAGATACGCAGTATTTT.

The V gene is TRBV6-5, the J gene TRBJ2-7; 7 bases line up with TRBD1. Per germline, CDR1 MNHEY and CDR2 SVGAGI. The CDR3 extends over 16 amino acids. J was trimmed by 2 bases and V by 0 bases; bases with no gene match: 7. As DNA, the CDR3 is TGTGCCAGCAGTTACTCGTCGACAGGGCCGACCTACGAGCAGTACTTC. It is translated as CASSYSSTGPTYEQYF.

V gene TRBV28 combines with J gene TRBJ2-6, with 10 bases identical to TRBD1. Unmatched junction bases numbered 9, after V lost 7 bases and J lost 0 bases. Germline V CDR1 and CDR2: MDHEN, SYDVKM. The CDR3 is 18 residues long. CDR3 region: CASTLRQGAFSGANVLTF. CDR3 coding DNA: TGTGCCAGCACCCTTAGACAGGGGGCTTTCTCTGGGGCCAACGTCCTGACTTTC.

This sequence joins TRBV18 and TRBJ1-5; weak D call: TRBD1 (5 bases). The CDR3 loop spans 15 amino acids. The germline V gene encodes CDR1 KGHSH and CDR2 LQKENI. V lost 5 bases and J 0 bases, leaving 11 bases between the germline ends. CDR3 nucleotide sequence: TGTGCCAGCTCAGGGGGGGAGAATAGCAATCAGCCCCAGCATTTT. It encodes CASSGGENSNQPQHF.

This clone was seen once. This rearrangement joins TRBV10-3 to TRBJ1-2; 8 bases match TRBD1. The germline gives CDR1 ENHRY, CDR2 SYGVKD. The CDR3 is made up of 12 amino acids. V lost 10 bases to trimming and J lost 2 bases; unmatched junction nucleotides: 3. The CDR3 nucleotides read TGTGCCACTCAGGGGGCAAACTATGGCTACACCTTC. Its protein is CATQGANYGYTF.

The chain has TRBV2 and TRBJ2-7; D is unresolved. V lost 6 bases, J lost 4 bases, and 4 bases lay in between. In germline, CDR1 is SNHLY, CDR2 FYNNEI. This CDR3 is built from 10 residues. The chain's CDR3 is CASREYEQYF. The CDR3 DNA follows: TGTGCCAGCAGGGAGTACGAGCAGTACTTC.

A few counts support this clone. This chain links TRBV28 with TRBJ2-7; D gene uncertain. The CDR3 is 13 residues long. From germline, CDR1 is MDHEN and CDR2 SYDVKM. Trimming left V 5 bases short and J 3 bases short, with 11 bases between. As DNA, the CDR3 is TGTGCCAGCAGTAGGACCACCCGCTACGAGCAGTACTTC. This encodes CASSRTTRYEQYF.

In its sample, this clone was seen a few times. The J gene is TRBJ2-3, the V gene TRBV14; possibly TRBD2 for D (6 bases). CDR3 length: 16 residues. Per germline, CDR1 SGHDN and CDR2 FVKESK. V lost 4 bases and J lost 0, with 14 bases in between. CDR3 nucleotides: TGTGCCAGCAGCCGACCTAGCGAGTCTAGCACAGATACGCAGTATTTT. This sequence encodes CASSRPSESSTDTQYF.